This passage covers 20 T cell receptor beta chains from one sample sequenced in a study of blood T cell repertoires in COVID-19. Only in-frame clones appear in the TCRdb table, and some are missing; sequencing was by immunoSEQ multiplex PCR. The data hold about 310,000 clones, with approximately 86% observed a single time. The material sequenced was peripheral blood. The receptors shown here come from a man in his 70s with acute or convalescent COVID-19.

The chain carries TRBV7-9 and TRBJ2-3; TRBD2 aligns across 9 bases. This CDR3 comprises 20 residues. V dropped 5 bases and J dropped 6; count of bases not matched to a gene: 24. Germline CDR1 SEHNR, CDR2 FQNEAQ (reference sequence). DNA for the CDR3: TGTGCCAGCAGCAGGAGATCAAGCGGGGGGCCAACGAAGCGAGCGGATACGCAGTATTTT. Translating it yields CASSRRSSGGPTKRADTQYF.

The chain employs TRBV2 and TRBJ2-7; TRBD2 aligns across 7 bases. The germline V gene encodes CDR1 SNHLY and CDR2 FYNNEI. This CDR3 spans 12 amino acids. V shed 8 bases and J 4 bases; nucleotides not matched to a gene: 5. The CDR3 nucleotides are TGTGCCAGCTGGGGGGGAACATACGAGCAGTACTTC. Residues: CASWGGTYEQYF.

The chain links TRBV7-2 to TRBJ2-3; 14 bases match TRBD2. Trimming cost V 5 bases and J 6 bases; bases outside gene matches: 10. The germline V gene has CDR1 SGHTA and CDR2 FQGNSA. The CDR3 has 17 residues. The CDR3 nucleotides are TGTGCCAGCAGCCCCTACGGACTAGCGGGAGGCATGGATACGCAGTATTTT. Protein: CASSPYGLAGGMDTQYF.

This chain links TRBV2 with TRBJ1-1; a weak D match, TRBD1 (6 bases). The germline V and J ends were trimmed by 6 bases and 1 base, with 12 bases remaining between them. Germline loops: CDR1 SNHLY, CDR2 FYNNEI. There are 14 residues in the CDR3. The CDR3 nucleotides read TGTGCCAGCAGAGGACAGACCTCGAACACTGAAGCTTTCTTT. The encoded protein is CASRGQTSNTEAFF.

The table lists this clone with a count of one. This sequence joins TRBV3-1 (or the pseudogene TRBV3-2) and TRBJ2-7; D remains unclear. V shed 3 bases and J shed 0 bases, with 9 bases lying between them. Germline V gene data show CDR1 as LGHDT and CDR2 as YNNKEL (reference sequence). The CDR3 sequence is 14 residues long. The CDR3 bases are TGTGCCAGCAGCCAGGAGTTGCCCTCCTACGAGCAGTACTTC. Protein sequence: CASSQELPSYEQYF.

The chain recombines TRBV19 with TRBJ2-7; D gene unclear. Germline-derived CDR1 and CDR2 are LNHDA and SQIVND (reference sequence). V was shortened by 4 bases and J by 3 bases, with 19 bases between the two germline ends. The CDR3 is 16 residues long. The CDR3 spells CASSTGSPRNNYEQYF. The CDR3 coding sequence is TGTGCCAGTAGTACTGGTTCACCCAGGAACAACTACGAGCAGTACTTC.

The rearrangement uses TRBV28 and TRBJ1-5; D is possibly TRBD1 (6 bases). Trimming stripped 2 bases from V and 0 bases from J, with 8 bases between. The germline CDR1 and CDR2 sequences are MDHEN and SYDVKM. The CDR3 length is 15 residues. The CDR3 reads CASSLGTNSNQPQHF. The CDR3 region has the DNA TGTGCCAGCAGTTTAGGGACAAATAGCAATCAGCCCCAGCATTTT.

This chain joins TRBV10-3 and TRBJ1-3; D unclear. This CDR3 has 14 amino acids. Germline loops: CDR1 ENHRY, CDR2 SYGVKD. The germline V and J ends were trimmed by 2 bases and 2 bases, with 7 bases remaining between them. The CDR3 coding sequence is TGTGCCATCAGTGAGAGAGGGACTGGAAACACCATATATTTT. The encoded protein is CAISERGTGNTIYF.

The rearrangement uses TRBV11-3 and TRBJ2-3; 8 nucleotides line up with TRBD1. This CDR3 is built from 18 residues. Germline V gene lookup returns CDR1 SGHNT and CDR2 YENEEA. J lost 0 bases, V lost 5 bases, and 13 bases had no gene match. The DNA for the CDR3 is TGTGCCAGCAGCCCCGGGACAGGCGTTCGGACCAGCACAGATACGCAGTATTTT. It translates to CASSPGTGVRTSTDTQYF.

V is TRBV6-1 and J is TRBJ2-3, with D uncertain. Per germline, CDR1 MNHNS and CDR2 SASEGT. The V end was cut by 2 bases, the J end by 0 bases, with 12 bases between. This CDR3 region has 16 residues. The CDR3 bases are TGTGCCAGCAGTGAACTATATAGTGCTAGCACAGATACGCAGTATTTT. Translation gives CASSELYSASTDTQYF.

The chain combines TRBV14 with TRBJ1-4; no clear D gene. CDR1 SGHDN and CDR2 FVKESK come from the germline V gene. The ends were cut back, 4 bases at V and 2 bases at J, with 23 bases in the middle. The CDR3 loop spans 19 amino acids. CDR3 bases: TGTGCCAGCAGCCCTACTTCGAACCCTTACGAGGGCACTAATGAAAAACTGTTTTTT. Translating gives CASSPTSNPYEGTNEKLFF.

The V gene is TRBV2, the J gene TRBJ1-5, with TRBD1 as a possible D gene (6 bases). V lost 6 bases and J 2 bases, leaving 11 bases between the germline ends. This CDR3 comprises 14 residues. The germline V gene has CDR1 SNHLY and CDR2 FYNNEI. The CDR3 nucleotides are TGTGCCAGCAGGAAGACAGGACGCAATCAGCCCCAGCATTTT. Its protein is CASRKTGRNQPQHF.

The chain has TRBV3-1 (or the pseudogene TRBV3-2) and TRBJ2-2, with 7 bases that match TRBD2. Per the germline V gene, CDR1 is LGHDT and CDR2 is YNNKEL (reference sequence). Trimming removed 1 base from V and 9 bases from J; junction bases left unmatched: 8. CDR3 length: 15 amino acids. CDR3 amino acids: CASSQVLTSARELFF. The CDR3 nucleotides read TGTGCCAGCAGCCAAGTGTTAACTAGCGCCCGGGAGCTGTTTTTT.

The chain carries TRBV3-1 (or the pseudogene TRBV3-2) and TRBJ1-3; D possibly corresponds to TRBD1 (6 bases). Germline V gene lookup returns CDR1 LGHDT and CDR2 YNNKEL (reference sequence). The V and J ends lost 1 base and 8 bases respectively, with 15 bases between them. The CDR3 spans 15 residues. CDR3 region: CASSQAHRVIYTIYF. The CDR3 nucleotides read TGTGCCAGCAGCCAAGCGCACAGGGTCATCTACACCATATATTTT.

This chain uses TRBV27 with TRBJ1-5; the D gene is possibly TRBD1 (6 bases). Germline V gives CDR1 MNHEY, CDR2 SMNVEV (reference sequence). The V end lost 6 bases, the J end lost 3 bases, and 15 bases lay between the germline ends. The CDR3 runs 15 residues. The CDR3 sequence is CASSFGQNSNQPQHF. For the CDR3, the DNA is TGTGCCAGCAGCTTTGGACAGAACTCCAATCAGCCCCAGCATTTT.

The chain is built from TRBV10-3 and TRBJ1-6; D possibly corresponds to TRBD1 (5 bases). Per the germline V gene, CDR1 is ENHRY and CDR2 is SYGVKD. CDR3 length: 15 amino acids. The V gene lost 3 bases and the J gene lost 9 bases, with 15 bases spanning the gap. The CDR3 protein is CAISEKGLRISPLHF. CDR3 nucleotide sequence: TGTGCCATCAGTGAAAAGGGACTCCGGATTTCACCCCTCCACTTT.

The V call is TRBV4-3, the J call TRBJ1-1; 8 nucleotides line up with TRBD1. Germline CDR1 LGHNA, CDR2 YSLEER. The CDR3 runs to 15 residues. Trimming took 5 bases from V and 1 from J; bases not matched to a gene: 6. The CDR3 nucleotides are TGCGCCAGCAGCTTGAGGACAGGGACGAACACTGAAGCTTTCTTT. It encodes CASSLRTGTNTEAFF.

Note on this clone: The sample holds other DNA sequences that translate to the same CDR3. This chain joins TRBV5-1 and TRBJ2-1; the match to TRBD1 covers 9 bases. CDR1 and CDR2 (germline): SGHRS, YFSETQ. With 0 bases clipped from V and 10 bases from J, the junction kept 2 bases outside the gene matches. The CDR3 covers 13 residues. Here the CDR3 reads CASSLGQGGEQFF. Written as DNA, the CDR3 is TGCGCCAGCAGCTTGGGACAGGGGGGCGAGCAGTTCTTC. The complete variable domain, with remaining parts taken from reference TRBV5-1 and TRBJ2-1, reads KAGVTQTPRYLIKTRGQQVTLSCSPISGHRSVSWYQQTPGQGLQFLFEYFSETQRNKGNFPGRFSGRQFSNSRSEMNVSTLELGDSALYLCASSLGQGGEQFFGPGTRLTVL.

V usage is TRBV28 and J usage is TRBJ1-3, with TRBD1 identical over 7 bases. J was trimmed by 0 bases and V by 3 bases; bases with no gene match: 8. This CDR3 is 17 amino acids long. Germline lookup yields CDR1 MDHEN and CDR2 SYDVKM. The DNA for the CDR3 is TGTGCCAGCAGTTTCCGAGGACAGGTTTACTCTGGAAACACCATATATTTT. Amino acid sequence: CASSFRGQVYSGNTIYF.

The chain couples TRBV28 to TRBJ2-7; 8 bases align to TRBD1. The CDR3 loop spans 14 amino acids. Germline V gene sequence: CDR1 MDHEN, CDR2 SYDVKM. Losses at the gene ends were 6 bases for V and 3 bases for J; bases not matched to a gene: 7. Here the CDR3 DNA reads TGTGCCAGCAGCCCTGGACAGGGTTACTACGAGCAGTACTTC. It codes for CASSPGQGYYEQYF.